Below, one T cell receptor beta chain is given with its context. Its matching antigen is unknown. The data derive from a study of post-analysis software for immune sequencing data. Study information: The disease courses covered relapsing-remitting, secondary progressive and progressive-relapsing multiple sclerosis.

Study outcomes and limitations: Patients carried a handful of TRBV segments more frequently than controls did, and TRBV5-6, TRBV5-1 and TRBV20-1 were among them. Pronounced co-clustering by F measure was evident among identically batched samples. Multiple sclerosis patients had significantly lower normalized Chao1 diversity than controls.

Researchers reported that TCR beta cDNA libraries carried unique molecular identifiers. cDNA molecules numbering around 450,000 came from approximately 1 to 10 million T cells. A single record per CDR3 protein comes from TCRdb applying MiXCR to the PCR reads. The table shows fewer than 850,000 distinct CDR3 sequences, with roughly 27% occurring only once. This CDR3 comprises 13 residues. Germline V gene sequence: CDR1 MDHEN, CDR2 SYDVKM. J lost 5 bases, V lost 5 bases, and 2 bases had no gene match. The material sequenced was blood. This chain connects TRBV28 to TRBJ1-5; 8 positions match TRBD1. The TCR was taken from a girl aged 5 to 17 with multiple sclerosis. The CDR3 spells CASSPGGHQPQHF. DNA for the CDR3: TGTGCCAGCAGTCCAGGGGGCCATCAGCCCCAGCATTTT.